This TCR beta chain was captured in a study of blood T cell repertoires in COVID-19. The wider study: The study drew acute and convalescent COVID-19 samples from the United States, Italy and Spain. From T cells, B-cell-depleted T cells, or PBMCs came the material, which was cDNA or gDNA.

Original data processing: Researchers report that nucleated cell counts were estimated from reference gene primer amplification. Profiled with immunoSEQ multiplex PCR; TCRdb holds only in-frame clones, not every one. Clone size and the V and J calls come from that table; the DNA yielded D and trimming. The profile covers tens of thousands of clones, with approximately 91% appearing a single time and 12% taken by the ten largest. Per the germline V gene, CDR1 is SGHVS and CDR2 is FQNEAQ. With 5 bases clipped from V and 13 bases from J, the junction kept 4 bases outside the gene matches. CDR3 length: 11 residues.

The chain uses TRBV7-8 and TRBJ2-1; 8 positions agree with TRBD2. The material sequenced was peripheral blood. The sequence was collected from a man between 65 and 79 years old with active or convalescent COVID-19. The CDR3 DNA sequence: TGTGCCAGCAGCCCGGGACTAGGACAGTTCTTC. This codes for CASSPGLGQFF.